The clone carrying this T cell receptor (beta chain) was seen many times. Its matching antigen is unknown. Using its own MiXCR run on the reads, TCRdb lists one record per CDR3 protein. The table shows about 740,000 distinct CDR3 sequences, with roughly a third occurring only once. This sample was included in a study of T cell repertoires in cytomegalovirus infection. About the study: It can be stated that public TCR beta signatures indicated CMV infection as well as a matching HLA type.

CDR1 and CDR2 (germline): SGHVS, FQNEAQ. Losses at the gene ends were 5 bases for V and 8 bases for J; bases not matched to a gene: 12. CDR3 length: 15 residues. Study-wide findings and caveats: Public TCR beta family frequency separated CMV-and-HLA carriers, including in an independent cohort. HLA-C-restricted CMV-specific TCR beta clonotypes were dominant in the ex vivo response.

Sequenced: PBMCs. This clonotype was sampled from a human donor in good health (CMV status not recorded). Some clones in this sample may be carry-over from other donors' samples. The chain has TRBV7-8 and TRBJ2-7; 10 bases are shared with TRBD2. For the CDR3, the DNA is TGTGCCAGCAGCCTGGTGTCTAGCGGGAGTCTCAAGCAGTACTTC. It is translated as CASSLVSSGSLKQYF.